This entry describes one T cell receptor beta chain. The antigen is undetermined. These data come from a study of cytomegalovirus exposure and HLA in healthy donors. General observations from the study: For most TCR sequences rarity was the rule, although some public TCRs occurred in many donors. Presence/absence analyses rested on an assumption that sequencing depth was roughly uniform across donors.

The PCR contained 60 Vbeta and 13 Jbeta primers. Clones were sequenced by immunoSEQ multiplex PCR, and TCRdb holds only the in-frame ones, with some missing. The data show over 150,000 clones, with around four fifths seen just once and roughly 7.3% held by the top ten. What was sequenced was PBMCs. The TCR sequence derives from a male donor in good health and CMV-seropositive.

The CDR3 sequence is CASSLGGDGYTF. The CDR3 nucleotides are TGCGCCAGCAGCTTGGGGGGGGACGGCTACACCTTC. This chain connects TRBV5-1 to TRBJ1-2, with D possibly being TRBD1 (5 bases). CDR3 length equals 12 residues. The V and J ends lost 0 bases and 8 bases respectively, with 8 bases between them. CDR1 and CDR2 from the germline V gene are SGHRS and YFSETQ.